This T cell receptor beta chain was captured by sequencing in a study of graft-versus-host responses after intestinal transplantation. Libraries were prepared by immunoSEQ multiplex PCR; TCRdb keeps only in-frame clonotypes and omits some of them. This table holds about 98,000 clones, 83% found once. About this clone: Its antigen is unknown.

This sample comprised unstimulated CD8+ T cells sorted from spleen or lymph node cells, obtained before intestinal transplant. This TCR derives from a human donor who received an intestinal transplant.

CDR3 sequence (DNA): TGTGCCAGCACCGGGGACAGATCTAACTATGGCTACACCTTC. This translates into CASTGDRSNYGYTF. This chain connects TRBV25-1 to TRBJ1-2, with 7 bases aligning to TRBD1. The V gene end was trimmed by 7 bases and the J gene end by 0 bases; junction bases not matched to a gene: 5. The CDR3 has 14 residues. Germline V gives CDR1 MGHDK, CDR2 SYGVNS.